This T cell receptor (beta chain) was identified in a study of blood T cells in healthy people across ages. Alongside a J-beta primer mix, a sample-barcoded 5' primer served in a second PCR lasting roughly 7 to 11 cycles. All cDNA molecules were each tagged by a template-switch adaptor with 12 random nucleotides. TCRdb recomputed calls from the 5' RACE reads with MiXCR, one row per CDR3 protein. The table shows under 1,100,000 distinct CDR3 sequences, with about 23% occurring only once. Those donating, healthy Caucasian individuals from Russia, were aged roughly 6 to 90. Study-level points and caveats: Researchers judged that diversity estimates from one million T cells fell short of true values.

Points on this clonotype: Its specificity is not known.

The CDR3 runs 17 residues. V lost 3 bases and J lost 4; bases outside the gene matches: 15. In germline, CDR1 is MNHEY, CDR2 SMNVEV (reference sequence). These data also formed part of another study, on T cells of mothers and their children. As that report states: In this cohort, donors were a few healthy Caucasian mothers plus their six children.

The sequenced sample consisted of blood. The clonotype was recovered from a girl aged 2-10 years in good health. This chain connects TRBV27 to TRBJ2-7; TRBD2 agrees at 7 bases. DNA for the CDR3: TGTGCCAGCAGTTTGGGGGGGGTGCAGGGACCCTCATACGAGCAGTACTTC. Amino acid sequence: CASSLGGVQGPSYEQYF.